The rows below give T cell receptor beta chains drawn from one sample of a study of blood T cell repertoires in COVID-19. Clones were sequenced by immunoSEQ multiplex PCR, and TCRdb holds only the in-frame ones, with some missing. The repertoire holds around 300,000 clones, about 89% seen once, with approximately 2.4% in the top ten. Material: PBMCs or T cells enriched from blood (not recorded which). Receptor source: a woman aged 18-35 years who had recovered from COVID-19. Each CDR3 is given with its conserved first and last residue. The D gene is left open where the match is weak. Size tells how often a clone was seen (once, few, many) or the class of an expanded clone, and some rows leave it out.

j_call	d_call	v_call	clone_size	cdr3_aa	cdr3_nt
TRBJ2-2	-	TRBV7-9	-	CASSRTETGELFF	TGTGCCAGCAGCCGGACTGAAACCGGGGAGCTGTTTTTT
TRBJ2-3	TRBD2	TRBV7-2	-	CASSSPQRGGDTQYF	TGTGCCAGCAGCTCCCCCCAGCGGGGAGGGGATACGCAGTATTTT
TRBJ1-1	-	TRBV11-3	-	CASSPRNTEAFF	TGTGCCAGCAGCCCCAGGAACACTGAAGCTTTCTTT
TRBJ1-1	TRBD1	TRBV5-1	-	CASSLEQGAEAFF	TGCGCCAGCAGCTTGGAACAGGGGGCTGAAGCTTTCTTT
TRBJ2-5	-	TRBV6-2/TRBV6-3	-	CASSYGPPRETQYF	TGTGCCAGCAGTTATGGGCCGCCTCGGGAGACCCAGTACTTC
TRBJ1-5	-	TRBV6-5	-	CASGGMRNQPQHF	TGTGCCAGCGGGGGGATGCGCAATCAGCCCCAGCATTTT
TRBJ1-2	TRBD1	TRBV4-3	many	CASSPRGAYGYTF	TGCGCCAGCAGCCCCAGGGGGGCCTATGGCTACACCTTC
TRBJ1-4	-	TRBV5-4	once	CASSRTGDSNEKLFF	TGTGCCAGCAGCAGAACAGGTGATTCTAATGAAAAACTGTTTTTT
TRBJ1-5	-	TRBV2	-	CASSELGEPQHF	TGTGCCAGCAGTGAACTCGGGGAGCCCCAGCATTTT
TRBJ2-7	-	TRBV11-2	-	CASSLAGLSEQYF	TGTGCCAGCAGCTTAGCAGGGTTAAGCGAGCAGTACTTC
TRBJ2-3	-	TRBV11-3	-	CASSLGQFLTDTQYF	TGTGCCAGCAGCTTGGGGCAGTTCCTCACAGATACGCAGTATTTT
TRBJ2-5	-	TRBV21-1	-	CASSKDTTQYF	TGTGCCAGCAGCAAAGACACGACCCAGTACTTC
TRBJ2-7	-	TRBV30	-	CAWSATISGYEQYF	TGTGCCTGGAGTGCCACCATTAGCGGCTACGAGCAGTACTTC
TRBJ2-7	TRBD2	TRBV11-3	-	CASSFSGYEQYF	TGTGCCAGCAGCTTTAGCGGGTACGAGCAGTACTTC
TRBJ2-2	-	TRBV18	-	CASSPTAVKAGELFF	TGTGCCAGCTCACCAACGGCGGTAAAGGCCGGGGAGCTGTTTTTT
TRBJ2-7	TRBD1	TRBV5-3	-	CARSLARTGNRYEQYF	TGTGCCAGAAGCTTGGCAAGGACAGGGAACCGCTACGAGCAGTACTTC
TRBJ2-7	TRBD1	TRBV6-5	-	CASRPTGGFDEQYF	TGTGCCAGCAGACCGACAGGGGGCTTCGACGAGCAGTACTTC
TRBJ2-7	TRBD1	TRBV30	-	CARRGQANYEQYF	TGTGCCCGCAGGGGACAGGCGAACTACGAGCAGTACTTC
TRBJ2-3	TRBD2	TRBV19	-	CASSIKGLAGGRSDTQYF	TGTGCCAGTAGTATAAAGGGACTAGCGGGGGGGCGGTCAGATACGCAGTATTTT
TRBJ2-5	-	TRBV7-2	-	CASSYGRGGETQYF	TGTGCCAGCAGCTACGGACGAGGAGGAGAGACCCAGTACTTC
TRBJ2-7	-	TRBV12-3/TRBV12-4	-	CASSRGREYEQYF	TGTGCCAGCAGCCGAGGCAGAGAATACGAGCAGTACTTC
TRBJ2-3	TRBD1	TRBV7-9	once	CASSRDRYTDTQYF	TGTGCCAGCAGCCGGGACAGGTACACAGATACGCAGTATTTT
TRBJ2-7	-	TRBV11-3	-	CASSTQGHYEQYF	TGTGCCAGCAGCACACAGGGCCACTACGAGCAGTACTTC
TRBJ2-1	-	TRBV28	-	CASSPLRAREYEQFF	TGTGCCAGCAGTCCACTCCGGGCCAGGGAATATGAGCAGTTCTTC
TRBJ2-1	TRBD2	TRBV3-1/TRBV3-2	-	CASSNGLDSHNEQFF	TGTGCCAGCAGCAACGGACTAGACTCCCACAATGAGCAGTTCTTC
TRBJ2-7	-	TRBV7-2	-	CASSLGGISPYEQYF	TGTGCCAGCAGCTTAGGAGGGATTTCCCCCTACGAGCAGTACTTC
TRBJ2-1	TRBD2	TRBV27	-	CARPGLGNNEQFF	TGTGCCAGGCCGGGACTAGGAAACAATGAGCAGTTCTTC
TRBJ1-1	-	TRBV7-9	-	CASRAAWGGEGTEAFF	TGTGCCAGCAGGGCTGCGTGGGGGGGCGAGGGCACTGAAGCTTTCTTT
TRBJ2-1	-	TRBV9	-	CASSAGYSSSYNEQFF	TGTGCCAGCAGCGCTGGTTACAGCAGCTCCTACAATGAGCAGTTCTTC
TRBJ2-3	TRBD2	TRBV10-3	-	CAISERLAGNTDTQYF	TGTGCCATCAGTGAGCGGTTAGCGGGAAACACAGATACGCAGTATTTT
TRBJ2-1	-	TRBV5-4	-	CASSSPAGFNEQFF	TGTGCCAGCAGCTCCCCAGCGGGTTTCAATGAGCAGTTCTTC
TRBJ1-3	TRBD1	TRBV7-2	-	CASSPQGAGAGNTIYF	TGTGCCAGCAGCCCCCAGGGGGCAGGGGCTGGAAACACCATATATTTT
TRBJ2-7	-	TRBV28	-	CASSLYSSYEQYF	TGTGCCAGCAGTTTATATTCGTCCTACGAGCAGTACTTC
TRBJ2-6	-	TRBV25-1	once	CASSELGGTGANVLTF	TGTGCCAGCAGTGAATTGGGGGGTACTGGGGCCAACGTCCTGACTTTC
TRBJ2-2	-	TRBV2	-	CASVPAGPGDTGELFF	TGTGCCAGCGTTCCCGCCGGGCCAGGGGACACCGGGGAGCTGTTTTTT
TRBJ1-6	TRBD1	TRBV5-1	few	CASSTDRNNSPLHF	TGCGCCAGCAGCACGGACAGGAATAATTCACCCCTCCACTTT
TRBJ2-1	TRBD2	TRBV27	once	CASNAGLALSEQFF	TGTGCCAGCAATGCGGGACTAGCACTTAGTGAGCAGTTCTTC
TRBJ2-7	-	TRBV6-5	-	CASSYQGQPVAGEQYF	TGTGCCAGCAGTTACCAGGGACAGCCCGTTGCGGGGGAGCAGTACTTC
TRBJ2-1	TRBD2	TRBV5-4	-	CASSLGPFSGRANEQFF	TGTGCCAGCAGCTTGGGCCCCTTTAGCGGGAGGGCCAATGAGCAGTTCTTC
TRBJ1-4	TRBD1	TRBV7-9	-	CASSLSDRGTNEKLFF	TGTGCCAGCAGCCTATCGGACAGGGGAACTAATGAAAAACTGTTTTTT
TRBJ2-2	TRBD2	TRBV27	-	CASSLSSSGSVGTGELFF	TGTGCCAGCAGTTTATCGTCTAGCGGGAGTGTGGGCACCGGGGAGCTGTTTTTT
TRBJ2-5	-	TRBV9	-	CASSPGETQYF	TGTGCCAGCAGCCCGGGTGAGACCCAGTACTTC
TRBJ2-3	TRBD2	TRBV28	-	CASSLAGGTDTQYF	TGTGCCAGCAGCCTAGCGGGGGGCACAGATACGCAGTATTTT
TRBJ1-2	-	TRBV29-1	-	CSVESGANYGYTF	TGCAGCGTTGAATCGGGGGCTAACTATGGCTACACCTTC
TRBJ1-1	-	TRBV10-3	-	CAIRGGMNTEAFF	TGTGCCATCAGGGGGGGTATGAACACTGAAGCTTTCTTT
TRBJ1-4	-	TRBV7-9	-	CASSLRNIEEKLFF	TGTGCCAGCAGCTTACGAAATATAGAGGAAAAACTGTTTTTT